The 13 T cell receptor beta chains in this list originate from one sample, sequenced in a study of cytomegalovirus exposure and HLA in healthy donors. Profiled with immunoSEQ multiplex PCR; TCRdb holds only in-frame clones, not every one. The sample contains under 140,000 clones, around 87% of which appear only once. Material for sequencing was PBMCs. Receptor source: a woman aged 25-40 years in good health and CMV-seropositive.

CDR3 amino acids: CASSSLRGDSYEQYF. For the CDR3, the DNA is TGTGCCAGCAGCTCACTTCGGGGAGACTCCTACGAGCAGTACTTC. The J gene is TRBJ2-7, the V gene TRBV7-9, with a possible D match to TRBD2 (5 bases). The CDR3 runs 15 residues. The germline gives CDR1 SEHNR, CDR2 FQNEAQ (reference sequence). V was shortened by 4 bases and J by 0 bases, with 13 bases between the two germline ends.

V is TRBV9 and J is TRBJ2-7; D is unclear. Germline V CDR1 and CDR2: SGDLS, YYNGEE. CDR3 length: 15 amino acids. Trimming pared 0 bases from V and 6 bases from J, leaving 16 bases between. CDR3 bases: TGTGCCAGCAGCGTAGAGCCGGCTAGAACGCGCGAGCAGTACTTC. Protein sequence: CASSVEPARTREQYF. The full variable domain, its missing parts supplied by reference TRBV9 and TRBJ2-7, is DSGVTQTPKHLITATGQRVTLRCSPRSGDLSVYWYQQSLDQGLQFLIQYYNGEERAKGNILERFSAQQFPDLHSELNLSSLELGDSALYFCASSVEPARTREQYFGPGTRLTVT.

J is TRBJ2-2 and V is TRBV5-4, with D possibly matching TRBD2 (6 bases). The germline V and J ends were trimmed by 4 bases and 4 bases, with 23 bases remaining between them. This CDR3 spans 18 amino acids. Germline loops: CDR1 SGHNT, CDR2 YYREEE (reference sequence). CDR3 sequence: CASSPVRAGPGGTGELFF. The CDR3 DNA follows: TGTGCCAGCAGCCCTGTTAGGGCGGGGCCAGGTGGCACCGGGGAGCTGTTTTTT.

V usage is TRBV7-2 and J usage is TRBJ1-2; D might be TRBD1 (6 bases). Trimming removed 4 bases from V and 3 bases from J, with 15 bases in between. The CDR3 has 15 residues. CDR1 SGHTA and CDR2 FQGNSA come from the germline V gene. The CDR3 sequence is CASSSLDRSYYGYTF. Written as DNA, the CDR3 is TGTGCCAGCAGCTCCCTAGACAGGTCCTACTATGGCTACACCTTC.

This chain joins TRBV7-3 and TRBJ2-1, with TRBD2 matching over 7 bases. Germline CDR1 is SGHTA and CDR2 is FQGTGA. The CDR3 is made up of 16 amino acids. V shed 5 bases and J 8 bases; nucleotides not matched to a gene: 15. CDR3 sequence: CASSKRGGRENHEQFF. The DNA of the CDR3 is TGTGCCAGCAGCAAACGAGGCGGGCGGGAGAACCATGAGCAGTTCTTC.

The rearrangement links TRBV2 to TRBJ1-4, with D possibly TRBD1 on 6 matching bases. The germline gives CDR1 SNHLY, CDR2 FYNNEI. Trimming took 6 bases from V and 5 from J, leaving 19 bases between them. This CDR3 region has 16 residues. The CDR3 DNA sequence: TGTGCCAGCAGGAGGGGGGGACGTCAGGAGAATGAAAAACTGTTTTTT. It encodes CASRRGGRQENEKLFF.

The rearrangement uses TRBV19 and TRBJ2-7, with 7 positions matching TRBD2. The CDR3 spans 14 residues. The germline gives CDR1 LNHDA, CDR2 SQIVND (reference sequence). With V trimmed by 1 base and J by 4 bases, 4 bases remained unmatched. The CDR3 is CASSIGAGWYEQYF. CDR3 nucleotides: TGTGCCAGTAGTATAGGAGCGGGATGGTACGAGCAGTACTTC.

This chain uses TRBV7-2 with TRBJ2-1; D may be TRBD1 (5 bases). CDR3 size: 14 residues. CDR1 and CDR2 (germline): SGHTA, FQGNSA. V gave up 1 base and J gave up 4 bases, with 8 bases separating them. The DNA for the CDR3 is TGTGCCAGCAGCTTAGAACAGGAGTACAATGAGCAGTTCTTC. Encoded protein: CASSLEQEYNEQFF. Complete variable domain (other parts from reference TRBV7-2 and TRBJ2-1): GAGVSQSPSNKVTEKGKDVELRCDPISGHTALYWYRQSLGQGLEFLIYFQGNSAPDKSGLPSDRFSAERTGGSVSTLTIQRTQQEDSAVYLCASSLEQEYNEQFFGPGTRLTVL.

The chain recombines TRBV30 with TRBJ1-5; no clear D. CDR3 size: 14 residues. V lost 2 bases and J lost 3, with 11 bases in between. The germline CDR1 and CDR2 sequences are GTSNPN and SVGIG (reference sequence). The CDR3 loop reads CAWSSSTSNQPQHF. CDR3 sequence (DNA): TGTGCCTGGAGTAGTAGTACTTCCAATCAGCCCCAGCATTTT.

The J gene is TRBJ2-7, the V gene TRBV6-6, with a weak D call TRBD2 (6 bases). V lost 5 bases, J lost 3 bases, and 14 bases lay in between. Germline-derived CDR1 and CDR2 are MNHNY and SVGAGI (reference sequence). CDR3 length: 14 amino acids. The CDR3 reads CASSASGGSYEQYF. For the CDR3, the DNA is TGTGCCAGCAGTGCCTCTGGGGGGAGCTACGAGCAGTACTTC.

The chain links TRBV5-6 to TRBJ1-3; 8 bases are shared with TRBD1. The V gene's germline CDR1 is SGHDT and CDR2 YYEEEE. The CDR3 length is 15 residues. J lost 5 bases, V lost 4 bases, and 8 bases had no gene match. As DNA, the CDR3 is TGTGCCAGCAGCAGTTTGACAGGGGTCAGAAACACCATATATTTT. Protein sequence: CASSSLTGVRNTIYF.

This chain uses TRBV19 with TRBJ2-2, with 9 bases identical to TRBD1. Germline V gene sequence: CDR1 LNHDA, CDR2 SQIVND (reference sequence). V was pared by 4 bases and J by 7 bases, with 4 bases of the junction left unmatched. The CDR3 totals 14 residues. The CDR3: CASSKGDRVGELFF. The CDR3 DNA sequence: TGTGCCAGTAGTAAGGGGGACAGGGTCGGGGAGCTGTTTTTT. The full variable domain, completed using reference TRBV19 and TRBJ2-2, is DGGITQSPKYLFRKEGQNVTLSCEQNLNHDAMYWYRQDPGQGLRLIYYSQIVNDFQKGDIAEGYSVSREKKESFPLTVTSAQKNPTAFYLCASSKGDRVGELFFGEGSRLTVL.

This clone was seen once. J is TRBJ2-3 and V is TRBV11-2, with D uncertain. The CDR3 runs to 13 residues. The germline gives CDR1 SGHAT, CDR2 FQNNGV. V lost 5 bases to trimming and J lost 5 bases, with 11 bases between them. DNA of the CDR3: TGTGCCAGCAGCCCGACTGATGGAGATACGCAGTATTTT. It encodes CASSPTDGDTQYF. Based on the CDR3 plus reference TRBV11-2 and TRBJ2-3, the full variable domain is EAGVAQSPRYKIIEKRQSVAFWCNPISGHATLYWYQQILGQGPKLLIQFQNNGVVDDSQLPKDRFSAERLKGVDSTLKIQPAKLEDSAVYLCASSPTDGDTQYFGPGTRLTVL.